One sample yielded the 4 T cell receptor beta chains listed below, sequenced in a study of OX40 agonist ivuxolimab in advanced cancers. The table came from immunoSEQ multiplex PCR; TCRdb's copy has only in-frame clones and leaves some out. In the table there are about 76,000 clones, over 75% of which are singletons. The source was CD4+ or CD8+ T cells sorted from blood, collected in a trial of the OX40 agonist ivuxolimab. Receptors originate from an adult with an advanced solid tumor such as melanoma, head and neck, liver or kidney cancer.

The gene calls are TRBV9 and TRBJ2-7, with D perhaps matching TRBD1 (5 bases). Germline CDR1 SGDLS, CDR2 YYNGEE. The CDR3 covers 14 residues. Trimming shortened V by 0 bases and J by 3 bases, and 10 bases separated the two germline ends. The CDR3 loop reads CASSVEIGDYEQYF. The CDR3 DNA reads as TGTGCCAGCAGCGTAGAGATAGGGGACTACGAGCAGTACTTC.

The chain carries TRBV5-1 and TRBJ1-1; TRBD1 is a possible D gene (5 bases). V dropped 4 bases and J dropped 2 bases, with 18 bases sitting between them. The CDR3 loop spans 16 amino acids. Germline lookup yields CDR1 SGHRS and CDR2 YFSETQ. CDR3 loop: CASSPWQGPFNTEAFF. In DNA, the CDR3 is TGCGCCAGCAGCCCTTGGCAGGGCCCGTTTAACACTGAAGCTTTCTTT.

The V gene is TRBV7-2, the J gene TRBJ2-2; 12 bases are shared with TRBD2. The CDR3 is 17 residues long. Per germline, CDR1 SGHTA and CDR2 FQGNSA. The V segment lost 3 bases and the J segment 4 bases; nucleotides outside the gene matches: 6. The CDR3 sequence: CASSFNRLAGVTGELFF. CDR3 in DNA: TGTGCCAGCAGCTTTAACAGACTAGCGGGAGTCACCGGGGAGCTGTTTTTT.

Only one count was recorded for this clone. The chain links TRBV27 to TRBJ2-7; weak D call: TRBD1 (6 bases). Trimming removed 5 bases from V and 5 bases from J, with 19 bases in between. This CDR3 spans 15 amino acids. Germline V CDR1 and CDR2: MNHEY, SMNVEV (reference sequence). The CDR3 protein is CASSPLRGQTHEQYF. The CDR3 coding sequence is TGTGCCAGCAGTCCACTCAGGGGTCAGACCCACGAGCAGTACTTC.